Listed below are T cell receptor beta chains from one sample, sequenced in a study of blood T cell repertoires in COVID-19. Using immunoSEQ multiplex PCR, the repertoire was profiled, and TCRdb retains in-frame clones only, with some absent. Among 140,000 to 150,000 clones, roughly three quarters were seen once, and the ten largest hold approximately 6%. Sequencing used PBMCs or T cells enriched from blood (not recorded which). The origin of the receptors is a woman aged 45-65 years who had recovered from COVID-19. Each CDR3 is given with its conserved first and last residue. The D gene is left open where the match is weak. Rows may omit the clone size; those that give it use once, few, many or a size class.

len	v_gene	j_gene	d_gene	abundance	CDR3aa	CDR3nt
13	TRBV6-5	TRBJ1-2	NA	few	CASSIQGDNGYTF	TGTGCCAGCAGCATACAGGGTGATAATGGCTACACCTTC
16	TRBV4-2	TRBJ2-3	TRBD2	NA	CASSQEFRGGPDTQYF	TGTGCCAGCAGCCAAGAATTCCGGGGGGGCCCAGATACGCAGTATTTT
13	TRBV7-2	TRBJ1-2	TRBD1	few	CASSYTGGHGYTF	TGTGCCAGCAGCTACACAGGGGGGCATGGCTACACCTTC
13	TRBV25-1	TRBJ2-7	TRBD1	NA	CASGTGGSYEQYF	TGTGCCTCGGGGACAGGGGGTTCCTACGAGCAGTACTTC
18	TRBV5-4	TRBJ2-2	TRBD1	NA	CASSTRQGRTANTGELFF	TGTGCCAGCAGCACCCGACAGGGGAGGACCGCGAACACCGGGGAGCTGTTTTTT
15	TRBV7-2	TRBJ2-2	TRBD2	once	CASSPRGLVTGELFF	TGTGCCAGCAGCCCCCGGGGACTAGTAACCGGGGAGCTGTTTTTT
16	TRBV27	TRBJ2-1	NA	NA	CASSLMRGTQFNEQFF	TGTGCCAGCAGTCTCATGCGGGGCACACAATTCAATGAGCAGTTCTTC
15	TRBV2	TRBJ2-1	TRBD2	once	CASSSSGGLYNEQFF	TGTGCCAGCAGTTCTAGCGGGGGGCTTTACAATGAGCAGTTCTTC
11	TRBV2	TRBJ1-2	NA	NA	CASTTGYGYTF	TGTGCCAGCACTACAGGATATGGCTACACCTTC
13	TRBV10-3	TRBJ1-1	NA	NA	CATGGVGRTEAFF	TGTGCCACGGGGGGGGTCGGGAGGACTGAAGCTTTCTTT
15	TRBV7-2	TRBJ1-1	TRBD1	NA	CASSLAGTGNTEAFF	TGTGCCAGCAGCTTAGCCGGGACAGGGAACACTGAAGCTTTCTTT
13	TRBV19	TRBJ2-3	NA	NA	CASSIGLADTQYF	TGTGCCAGTAGTATTGGCCTGGCAGATACGCAGTATTTT
18	TRBV28	TRBJ2-2	TRBD1	NA	CASIKDRGPYANTGELFF	TGTGCCAGCATTAAGGACAGGGGGCCTTACGCGAACACCGGGGAGCTGTTTTTT
15	TRBV4-2	TRBJ2-2	TRBD2	NA	CASSQGLADTGELFF	TGTGCCAGCAGCCAGGGACTAGCGGACACCGGGGAGCTGTTTTTT
14	TRBV11-1	TRBJ1-2	TRBD1	once	CASSSPGTGYGYTF	TGTGCCAGCAGCTCACCCGGGACAGGCTATGGCTACACCTTC
16	TRBV11-2	TRBJ2-1	TRBD2	NA	CASSLRSSGTDNEQFF	TGTGCCAGCAGCTTAAGATCTAGCGGGACAGACAATGAGCAGTTCTTC
12	TRBV28	TRBJ1-5	NA	few	CASSPLNQPQHF	TGTGCCAGCAGTCCACTCAATCAGCCCCAGCATTTT
12	TRBV6-6	TRBJ1-2	NA	NA	CASTGQNYGYTF	TGTGCCAGCACTGGACAGAACTATGGCTACACCTTC
13	TRBV4-1	TRBJ2-5	NA	NA	CASSQAKSETQYF	TGCGCCAGCAGCCAAGCAAAATCCGAGACCCAGTACTTC
13	TRBV7-8	TRBJ2-5	NA	NA	CASSFSGQETQYF	TGTGCCAGCAGCTTTAGCGGTCAAGAGACCCAGTACTTC
14	TRBV27	TRBJ1-4	NA	NA	CASSRGGGDEKLFF	TGTGCCAGCAGTCGCGGGGGGGGAGACGAAAAACTGTTTTTT
15	TRBV7-8	TRBJ2-1	NA	NA	CASSSRQGSYNEQFF	TGTGCCAGCAGCTCCCGACAAGGATCCTACAATGAGCAGTTCTTC
16	TRBV5-1	TRBJ1-3	TRBD1	NA	CASSPAGQGYGNTIYF	TGCGCCAGCAGCCCGGCGGGACAGGGGTATGGAAACACCATATATTTT
15	TRBV9	TRBJ2-2	TRBD1	NA	CASSVGTGGTGELFF	TGTGCCAGCAGCGTAGGGACAGGGGGCACCGGGGAGCTGTTTTTT
19	TRBV5-5	TRBJ2-3	TRBD2	NA	CASSLEGVAGGSYTDTQYF	TGTGCCAGCAGCTTGGAAGGGGTAGCGGGGGGATCATACACAGATACGCAGTATTTT
15	TRBV5-4	TRBJ1-2	TRBD1	NA	CASSHRTGFNYGYTF	TGTGCCAGCAGTCATAGGACAGGGTTTAACTATGGCTACACCTTC
15	TRBV6-5	TRBJ1-1	TRBD1	NA	CASSVGQVTSTEAFF	TGTGCCAGCAGCGTCGGACAGGTCACGTCCACTGAAGCTTTCTTT
14	TRBV27	TRBJ2-1	TRBD2	NA	CASGTWGRGGEQFF	TGTGCCAGCGGGACTTGGGGGAGGGGAGGTGAGCAGTTCTTC
15	TRBV9	TRBJ2-7	TRBD2	NA	CASSISGGAGYEQYF	TGTGCCAGCAGCATTAGCGGGGGGGCCGGTTACGAGCAGTACTTC
16	TRBV28	TRBJ2-5	NA	NA	CASSLYQLSSGETQYF	TGTGCCAGCAGTTTATATCAGCTGAGCTCAGGAGAGACCCAGTACTTC
12	TRBV2	TRBJ1-5	NA	NA	CASSPRGQPQHF	TGTGCCAGCAGCCCCAGGGGTCAGCCCCAGCATTTT
15	TRBV4-1	TRBJ2-3	TRBD1	once	CASSGTGSGTDTQYF	TGCGCCAGCAGCGGGACAGGGTCAGGAACAGATACGCAGTATTTT
14	TRBV2	TRBJ2-5	TRBD1	few	CASSWTGLAETQYF	TGTGCCAGCAGTTGGACAGGGCTGGCGGAGACCCAGTACTTC
13	TRBV18	TRBJ1-2	NA	NA	CASSDISNYGYTF	TGTGCCAGCTCAGACATCTCGAACTATGGCTACACCTTC
15	TRBV27	TRBJ2-2	NA	NA	CASSLSRGDTRELFF	TGTGCCAGCAGTTTGTCCAGGGGGGACACCAGGGAGCTGTTTTTT
13	TRBV5-6	TRBJ1-6	NA	NA	CASAKGVNSPLHF	TGTGCCAGCGCTAAGGGGGTTAATTCACCCCTCCACTTT
15	TRBV5-8	TRBJ1-4	TRBD1	NA	CASSIQGGRWEKLFF	TGTGCCAGCAGTATTCAGGGGGGACGATGGGAAAAACTGTTTTTT
17	TRBV24-1	TRBJ2-2	NA	NA	CATSSRPGALTTGELFF	TGTGCCACCAGTTCGAGGCCAGGGGCGTTAACCACCGGGGAGCTGTTTTTT
15	TRBV6-5	TRBJ2-1	TRBD1	NA	CATIRLQGDFNEQFF	TGTGCCACCATTCGGTTACAGGGGGATTTCAATGAGCAGTTCTTC
14	TRBV7-3	TRBJ2-1	TRBD2	NA	CASSVYGGANEQFF	TGTGCCAGCAGCGTTTACGGGGGGGCCAATGAGCAGTTCTTC
15	TRBV24-1	TRBJ1-4	NA	NA	CATSDSRGAGEKLFF	TGTGCCACCAGTGATTCACGGGGGGCCGGTGAAAAACTGTTTTTT
14	TRBV19	TRBJ1-1	TRBD1	few	CASSIVQGDTEAFF	TGTGCCAGTAGTATAGTCCAGGGGGACACTGAAGCTTTCTTT
14	TRBV5-1	TRBJ2-3	NA	NA	CASSLAAGTDTQYF	TGCGCCAGCAGCTTGGCCGCGGGGACAGATACGCAGTATTTT
16	TRBV7-6	TRBJ1-3	NA	NA	CASSSGVITSGNTIYF	TGTGCCAGCAGCTCCGGAGTTATCACCTCTGGAAACACCATATATTTT
14	TRBV7-9	TRBJ1-1	NA	NA	CASSLNTENTEAFF	TGTGCCAGCAGCCTGAACACAGAGAACACTGAAGCTTTCTTT
13	TRBV7-6	TRBJ1-1	TRBD1	NA	CASAGQLNTEAFF	TGTGCCAGCGCGGGACAGCTGAACACTGAAGCTTTCTTT
16	TRBV27	TRBJ1-4	NA	NA	CASSPRQSWGGEKLFF	TGTGCCAGCAGTCCCCGCCAGAGTTGGGGAGGAGAAAAACTGTTTTTT
15	TRBV4-1	TRBJ1-5	NA	few	CASSQATGNNQPQHF	TGCGCCAGCAGCCAGGCCACAGGGAACAATCAGCCCCAGCATTTT
16	TRBV23-1	TRBJ1-4	NA	once	CASSQSQGPTNEKLFF	TGCGCCAGCAGTCAATCTCAGGGCCCAACTAATGAAAAACTGTTTTTT
12	TRBV3-1/TRBV3-2	TRBJ1-2	TRBD1	NA	CASSDRVSGYTF	TGTGCCAGCAGCGACAGGGTATCTGGCTACACCTTC
12	TRBV10-3	TRBJ1-2	NA	NA	CAISPGAYGYTF	TGTGCCATCAGCCCAGGGGCCTATGGCTACACCTTC
16	TRBV5-4	TRBJ2-1	TRBD1	few	CASSPDRQSSYNEQFF	TGTGCCAGCAGTCCGGACAGGCAAAGCTCCTACAATGAGCAGTTCTTC
13	TRBV6-5	TRBJ2-2	NA	few	CASSYPYSGELFF	TGTGCCAGCAGTTACCCGTATTCGGGGGAGCTGTTTTTT
14	TRBV11-2	TRBJ2-5	NA	once	CASSIAGVAETQYF	TGTGCCAGCAGCATTGCAGGGGTGGCAGAGACCCAGTACTTC
13	TRBV25-1	TRBJ1-2	TRBD1	few	CASSVTGTGAKTF	TGTGCCAGCAGTGTAACCGGGACAGGGGCGAAGACCTTC
15	TRBV19	TRBJ1-1	NA	NA	CASSPPGLTTYGAFF	TGTGCCAGTAGTCCCCCCGGGCTGACTACCTATGGAGCTTTCTTT
14	TRBV5-6	TRBJ1-5	TRBD1	NA	CASSFGQGDQPQHF	TGTGCCAGCAGCTTTGGACAGGGTGATCAGCCCCAGCATTTT
15	TRBV6-5	TRBJ1-2	NA	once	CASSYTTGTNYGYTF	TGTGCCAGCAGTTACACCACCGGGACTAACTATGGCTACACCTTC
15	TRBV6-1	TRBJ1-4	NA	NA	CASSEASGQVEKLFF	TGTGCCAGCAGTGAAGCTTCAGGGCAAGTCGAAAAACTGTTTTTT
16	TRBV21-1	TRBJ2-7	NA	many	CASSPPDRESSYEQYF	TGTGCCAGCAGCCCACCAGACCGGGAGAGCTCCTACGAGCAGTACTTC